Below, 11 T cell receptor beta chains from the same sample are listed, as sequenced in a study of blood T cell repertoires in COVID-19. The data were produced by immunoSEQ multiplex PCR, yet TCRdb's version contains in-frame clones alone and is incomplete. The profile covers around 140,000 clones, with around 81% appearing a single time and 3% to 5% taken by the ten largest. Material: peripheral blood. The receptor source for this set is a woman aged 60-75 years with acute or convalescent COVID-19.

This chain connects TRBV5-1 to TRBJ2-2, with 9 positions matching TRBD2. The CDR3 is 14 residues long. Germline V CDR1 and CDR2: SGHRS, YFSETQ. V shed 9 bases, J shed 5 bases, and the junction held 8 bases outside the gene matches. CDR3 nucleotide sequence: TGCGCCACCGAAGCGGGAGGAGGGACCGGGGAGCTGTTTTTT. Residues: CATEAGGGTGELFF.

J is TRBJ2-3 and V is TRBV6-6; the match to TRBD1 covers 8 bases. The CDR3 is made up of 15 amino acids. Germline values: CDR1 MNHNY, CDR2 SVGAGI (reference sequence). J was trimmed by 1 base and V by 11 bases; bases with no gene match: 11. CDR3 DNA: TGTGCCTGCCAGGACAGGGATCGGGGCACAGATACGCAGTATTTT. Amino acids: CACQDRDRGTDTQYF.

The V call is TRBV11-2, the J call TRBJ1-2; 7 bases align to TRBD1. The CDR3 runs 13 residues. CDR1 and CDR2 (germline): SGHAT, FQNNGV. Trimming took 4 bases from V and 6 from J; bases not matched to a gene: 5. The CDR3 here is CASSWATGNGYTF. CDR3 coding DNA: TGTGCCAGCAGCTGGGCGACAGGGAATGGCTACACCTTC.

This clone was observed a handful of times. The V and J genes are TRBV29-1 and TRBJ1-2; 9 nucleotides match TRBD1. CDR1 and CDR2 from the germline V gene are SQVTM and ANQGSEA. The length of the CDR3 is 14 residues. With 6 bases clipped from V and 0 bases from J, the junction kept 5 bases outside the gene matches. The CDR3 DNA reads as TGCAGCGTAGCGGGACAGGGAGCTAACTATGGCTACACCTTC. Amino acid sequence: CSVAGQGANYGYTF.

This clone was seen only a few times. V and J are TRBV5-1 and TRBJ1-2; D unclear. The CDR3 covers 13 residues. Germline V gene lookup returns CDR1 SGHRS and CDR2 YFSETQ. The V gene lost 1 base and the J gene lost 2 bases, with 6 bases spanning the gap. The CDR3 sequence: CASSLQQNYGYTF. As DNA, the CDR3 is TGCGCCAGCAGCTTGCAACAGAACTATGGCTACACCTTC.

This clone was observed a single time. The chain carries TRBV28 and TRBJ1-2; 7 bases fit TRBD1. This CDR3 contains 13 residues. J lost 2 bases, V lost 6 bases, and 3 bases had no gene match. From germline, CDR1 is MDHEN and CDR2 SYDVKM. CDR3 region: CASRPTGNYGYTF. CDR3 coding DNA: TGTGCCAGCAGGCCGACAGGGAACTATGGCTACACCTTC.

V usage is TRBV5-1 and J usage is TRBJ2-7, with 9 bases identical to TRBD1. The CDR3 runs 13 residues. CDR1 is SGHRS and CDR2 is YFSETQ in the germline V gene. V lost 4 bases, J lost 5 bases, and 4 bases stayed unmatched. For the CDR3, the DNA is TGCGCCAGCAGCGAGGGACAGGGTGACGAGCAGTACTTC. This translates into CASSEGQGDEQYF.

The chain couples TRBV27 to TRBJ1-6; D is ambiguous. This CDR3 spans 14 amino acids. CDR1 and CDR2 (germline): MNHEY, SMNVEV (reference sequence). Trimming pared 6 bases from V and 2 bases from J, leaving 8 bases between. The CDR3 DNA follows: TGTGCCAGCAGCCTCGCGCCCTATAATTCACCCCTCCACTTT. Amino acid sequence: CASSLAPYNSPLHF.

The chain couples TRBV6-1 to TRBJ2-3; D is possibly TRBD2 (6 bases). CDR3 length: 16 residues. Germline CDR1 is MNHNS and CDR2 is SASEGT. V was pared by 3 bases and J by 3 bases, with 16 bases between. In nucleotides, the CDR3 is TGTGCCAGCAGTGACCACGGGACTCGGCTAACAGATACGCAGTATTTT. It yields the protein CASSDHGTRLTDTQYF.

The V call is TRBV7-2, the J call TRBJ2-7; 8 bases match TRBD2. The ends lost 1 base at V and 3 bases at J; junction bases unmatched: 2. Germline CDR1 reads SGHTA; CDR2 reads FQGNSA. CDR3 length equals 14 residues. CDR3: CASSLVSGDYEQYF. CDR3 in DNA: TGTGCCAGCAGCTTAGTTAGCGGGGACTACGAGCAGTACTTC.

The CDR3 spells CASSPGTGGFGYTF. The DNA of the CDR3 is TGTGCCAGTAGTCCCGGGACAGGGGGCTTTGGCTACACCTTC. The genes are TRBV19 and TRBJ1-2; 12 positions match TRBD1. The junction had 5 bases not matched to a gene; V was cut back by 5 bases and J by 7 bases. CDR1 LNHDA and CDR2 SQIVND come from the germline V gene (reference sequence). This CDR3 is built from 14 residues. Together with reference TRBV19 and TRBJ1-2, the CDR3 gives the full variable domain: DGGITQSPKYLFRKEGQNVTLSCEQNLNHDAMYWYRQDPGQGLRLIYYSQIVNDFQKGDIAEGYSVSREKKESFPLTVTSAQKNPTAFYLCASSPGTGGFGYTFGSGTRLTVV.